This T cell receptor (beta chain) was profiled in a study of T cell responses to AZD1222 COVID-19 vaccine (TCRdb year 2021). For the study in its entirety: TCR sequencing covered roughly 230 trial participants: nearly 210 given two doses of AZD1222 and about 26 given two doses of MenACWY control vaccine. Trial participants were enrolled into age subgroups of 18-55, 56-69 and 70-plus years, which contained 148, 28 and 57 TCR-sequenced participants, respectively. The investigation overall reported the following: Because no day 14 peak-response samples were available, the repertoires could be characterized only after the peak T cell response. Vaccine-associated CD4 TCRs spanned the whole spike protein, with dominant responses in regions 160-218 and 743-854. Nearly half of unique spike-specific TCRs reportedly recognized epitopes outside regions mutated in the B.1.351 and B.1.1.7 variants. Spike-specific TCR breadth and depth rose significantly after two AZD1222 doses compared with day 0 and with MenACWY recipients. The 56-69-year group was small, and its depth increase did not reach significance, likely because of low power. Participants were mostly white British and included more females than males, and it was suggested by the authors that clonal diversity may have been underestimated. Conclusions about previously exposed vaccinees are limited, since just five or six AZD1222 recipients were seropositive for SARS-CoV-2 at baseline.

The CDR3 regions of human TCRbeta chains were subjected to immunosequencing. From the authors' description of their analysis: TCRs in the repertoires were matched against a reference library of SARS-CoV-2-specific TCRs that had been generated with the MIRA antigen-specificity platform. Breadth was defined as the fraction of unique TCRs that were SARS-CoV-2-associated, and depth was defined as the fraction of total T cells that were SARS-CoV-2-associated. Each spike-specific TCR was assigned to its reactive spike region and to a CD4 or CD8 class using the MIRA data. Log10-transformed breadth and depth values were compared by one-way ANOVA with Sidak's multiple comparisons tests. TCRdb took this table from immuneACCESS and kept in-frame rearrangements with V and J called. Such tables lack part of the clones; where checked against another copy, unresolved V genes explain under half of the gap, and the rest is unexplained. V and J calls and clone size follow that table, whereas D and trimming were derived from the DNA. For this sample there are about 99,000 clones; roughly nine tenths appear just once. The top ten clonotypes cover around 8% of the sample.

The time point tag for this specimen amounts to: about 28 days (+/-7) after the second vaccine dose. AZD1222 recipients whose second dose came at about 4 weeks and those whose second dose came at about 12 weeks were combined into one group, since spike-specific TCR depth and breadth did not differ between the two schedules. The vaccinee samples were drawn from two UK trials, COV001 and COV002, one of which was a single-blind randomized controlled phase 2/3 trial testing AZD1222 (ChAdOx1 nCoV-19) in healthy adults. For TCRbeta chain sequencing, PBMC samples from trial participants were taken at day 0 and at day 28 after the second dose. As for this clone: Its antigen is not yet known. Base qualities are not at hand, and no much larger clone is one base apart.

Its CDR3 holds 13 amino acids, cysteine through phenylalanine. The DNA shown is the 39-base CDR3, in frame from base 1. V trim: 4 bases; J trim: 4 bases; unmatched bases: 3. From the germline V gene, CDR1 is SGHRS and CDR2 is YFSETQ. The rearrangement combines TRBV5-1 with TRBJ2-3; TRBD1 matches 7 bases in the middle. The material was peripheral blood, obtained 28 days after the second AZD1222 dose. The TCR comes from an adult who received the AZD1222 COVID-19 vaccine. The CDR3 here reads CASSITGADTQYF. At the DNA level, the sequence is TGCGCCAGCAGCATAACAGGGGCAGATACGCAGTATTTT.